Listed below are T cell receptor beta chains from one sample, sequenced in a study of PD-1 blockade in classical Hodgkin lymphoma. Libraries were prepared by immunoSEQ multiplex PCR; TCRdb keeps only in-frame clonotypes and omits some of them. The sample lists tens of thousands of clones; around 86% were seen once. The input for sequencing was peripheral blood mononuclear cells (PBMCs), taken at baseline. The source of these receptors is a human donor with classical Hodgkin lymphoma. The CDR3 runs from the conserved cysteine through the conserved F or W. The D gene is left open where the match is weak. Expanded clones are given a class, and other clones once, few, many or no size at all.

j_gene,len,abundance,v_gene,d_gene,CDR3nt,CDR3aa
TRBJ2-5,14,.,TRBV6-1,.,TGTGCCAGCAGTGGCTCGGAGGGCCGGGAGACCCAGTACTTC,CASSGSEGRETQYF
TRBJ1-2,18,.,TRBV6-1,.,TGTGCCAGCAGTGAATTAGCGACGTACGGCAAATTTAACTATGGCTACACCTTC,CASSELATYGKFNYGYTF
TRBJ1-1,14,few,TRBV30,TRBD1,TGTGCCTGGAGTGCCTGGGACAGGAGTACTGAAGCTTTCTTT,CAWSAWDRSTEAFF
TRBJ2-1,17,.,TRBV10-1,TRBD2,TGCGCCAGCACGCTAGCGGAGACGAAAACTCCCTACAATGAGCAGTTCTTC,CASTLAETKTPYNEQFF
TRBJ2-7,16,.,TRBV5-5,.,TGTGCCAGCAGCCTCCGGATCGGTTCGGTCTCCTACGAGCAGTACTTC,CASSLRIGSVSYEQYF
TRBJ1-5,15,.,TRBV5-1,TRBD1,TGCGCCAGCAGCTCGATTCCGGACAGGAATCAGCCCCAGCATTTT,CASSSIPDRNQPQHF
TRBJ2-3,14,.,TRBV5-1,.,TGCGCCAGCAGCTTGCTAGCCTCCACAGATACGCAGTATTTT,CASSLLASTDTQYF
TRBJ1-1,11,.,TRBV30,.,TGTGCCTGGAGAGGGAACACTGAAGCTTTCTTT,CAWRGNTEAFF
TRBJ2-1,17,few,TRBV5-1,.,TGCGCCAGCAGCTTGGCTGGGGGGGGGCTCACCTACAATGAGCAGTTCTTC,CASSLAGGGLTYNEQFF
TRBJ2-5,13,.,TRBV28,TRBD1,TGTGCCAGCAGTCCAGGGGGCTGGGAGACCCAGTACTTC,CASSPGGWETQYF
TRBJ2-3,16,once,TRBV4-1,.,TGCGCCAGCAGCCAAGAGACGGGAGCCGGAACAGATACGCAGTATTTT,CASSQETGAGTDTQYF
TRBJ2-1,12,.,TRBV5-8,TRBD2,TGTGCCAGCAGCGTGGGACTAGCGGAGCAGTTCTTC,CASSVGLAEQFF
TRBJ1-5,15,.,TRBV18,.,TGTGCCAGCTCCTGGGGGACTTATAGCAATCAGCCCCAGCATTTT,CASSWGTYSNQPQHF
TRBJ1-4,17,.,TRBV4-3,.,TGCGCCAGCAGCCGGAGACAGTGGGCGGATGAGCTAGAAAAACTGTTTTTT,CASSRRQWADELEKLFF
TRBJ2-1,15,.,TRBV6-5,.,TGTGCCAGCACCACCACACAGGGATTACACAATGAGCAGTTCTTC,CASTTTQGLHNEQFF
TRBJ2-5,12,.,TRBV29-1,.,TGCAGCGGAAGGGGGGACGAAGAGACCCAGTACTTC,CSGRGDEETQYF
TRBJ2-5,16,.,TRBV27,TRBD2,TGTGCCAGCAGTTTAGGGTTAGCGGGAGGCCAAGAGACCCAGTACTTC,CASSLGLAGGQETQYF
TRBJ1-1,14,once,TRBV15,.,TGTGCCACCACCGACAGGAAAACCGGCACTGAAGCTTTCTTT,CATTDRKTGTEAFF
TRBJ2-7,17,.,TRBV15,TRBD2,TGTGCCACCAGCAGAGACAGAGTAGCGGGAGGGCTGGGCGAGCAGTACTTC,CATSRDRVAGGLGEQYF
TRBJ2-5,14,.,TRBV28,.,TGTGCCAGCAGGGACTATGGCAACGAAGAGACCCAGTACTTC,CASRDYGNEETQYF
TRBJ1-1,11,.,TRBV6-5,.,TGTGCCAGCGGGAGGTCCACTGAAGCTTTCTTT,CASGRSTEAFF